Below, 25 T cell receptor beta chains from the same sample are listed, as sequenced in a study of Graves' ophthalmopathy and Graves' hyperthyroidism. Scientists amplified the TCR beta CDR3 regions from RNA transcripts. The first-round RT-PCR employed HTBI primers together with the Qiagen OneStep RT-PCR kit. A multiplex PCR was then performed as the second round. TCRdb fed the multiplex PCR reads into MiXCR, producing one record per CDR3 protein. The sample carries approximately 480,000 distinct CDR3 sequences, roughly 14% recorded once. Material: blood. The receptors derive from a woman aged 25-40 years with Graves' ophthalmopathy.

This clonotype was seen at least ten times. In nucleotides, the CDR3 is TGCGCCAGCAGGCCAGAAACAGGGTTCGGGGAGCTGTTTTTT. This codes for CASRPETGFGELFF. The V and J genes are TRBV5-1 and TRBJ2-2; D possibly corresponds to TRBD1 (6 bases). This CDR3 region has 14 residues. Germline assignment: CDR1 SGHRS and CDR2 YFSETQ. Trimming pared 5 bases from V and 7 bases from J, leaving 15 bases between.

This clonotype was detected many times. The J gene is TRBJ1-2, the V gene TRBV5-1; no reliable D call. Trimming stripped 4 bases from V and 6 bases from J, with 10 bases between. This CDR3 region has 12 residues. From germline, CDR1 is SGHRS and CDR2 YFSETQ. CDR3 bases: TGCGCCAGCAGCCGTGGAGGAAATGGCTACACCTTC. Protein product: CASSRGGNGYTF. Combining the CDR3 with reference TRBV5-1 and TRBJ1-2 gives the whole variable domain KAGVTQTPRYLIKTRGQQVTLSCSPISGHRSVSWYQQTPGQGLQFLFEYFSETQRNKGNFPGRFSGRQFSNSRSEMNVSTLELGDSALYLCASSRGGNGYTFGSGTRLTVV.

The chain employs TRBV6-1 and TRBJ1-6; D gene unclear. Germline-derived CDR1 and CDR2 are MNHNS and SASEGT. The CDR3 consists of 17 residues. Trimming shortened V by 5 bases and J by 5 bases, and 19 bases separated the two germline ends. The CDR3 loop reads CASSMVREWRDNSPLHF. The CDR3 nucleotides read TGTGCCAGCAGTATGGTAAGGGAATGGCGTGATAATTCACCCCTCCACTTT.

This clonotype has at least ten counts. The V call is TRBV5-1, the J call TRBJ2-2; D possibly corresponds to TRBD1 (5 bases). The V end lost 3 bases, the J end lost 4 bases, and 19 bases lay between the germline ends. The length of the CDR3 is 17 residues. CDR1 and CDR2 (germline): SGHRS, YFSETQ. The CDR3, as DNA: TGCGCCAGCAGCTCGACAGAGGATGCCCCGGGCACCGGGGAGCTGTTTTTT. It is translated as CASSSTEDAPGTGELFF.

This clonotype was observed at least ten times. The chain uses TRBV27 and TRBJ2-5; D unresolved. V lost 5 bases and J 2 bases, leaving 6 bases between the germline ends. There are 12 residues in the CDR3. CDR1 and CDR2 (germline): MNHEY, SMNVEV (reference sequence). The CDR3 DNA follows: TGTGCCAGCAGTACACAGCAAGAGACCCAGTACTTC. Residues: CASSTQQETQYF.

Many counts were recorded for this clonotype. This rearrangement joins TRBV6-5 to TRBJ1-1, with D possibly matching TRBD1 (5 bases). Trimming pared 7 bases from V and 1 base from J, leaving 16 bases between. Per the germline V gene, CDR1 is MNHEY and CDR2 is SVGAGI. The CDR3 loop spans 15 amino acids. The CDR3 bases are TGTGCCAGCACGGGACGTAGGCGGGAGAACACTGAAGCTTTCTTT. This gives the protein CASTGRRRENTEAFF.

There are many counts of this clonotype. J is TRBJ1-2 and V is TRBV28; D not resolved. Germline loops: CDR1 MDHEN, CDR2 SYDVKM. The V gene lost 3 bases and the J gene lost 3 bases, with 14 bases spanning the gap. The CDR3 contains 15 residues. The CDR3 DNA follows: TGTGCCAGCAGTTTCCTCCCTAAGGGCTACTATGGCTACACCTTC. Translating gives CASSFLPKGYYGYTF.

This clonotype was seen many times. The chain has TRBV6-5 and TRBJ2-7; 7 nucleotides line up with TRBD1. From germline, CDR1 is MNHEY and CDR2 SVGAGI. The CDR3 runs to 12 residues. Germline trimming cut 9 bases from V and 6 bases from J; bases unmatched to any gene: 8. The CDR3 bases are TGTGCCAGTATACGGGACAGAGGCGAGCAGTACTTC. This gives the protein CASIRDRGEQYF.

The J gene is TRBJ2-2, the V gene TRBV7-8; 8 bases line up with TRBD1. The V and J ends lost 1 base and 5 bases, in that order; junction bases with no gene match: 6. The CDR3 totals 16 residues. Germline V gene sequence: CDR1 SGHVS, CDR2 FQNEAQ. The DNA of the CDR3 is TGTGCCAGCAGCTTAGAGGCAGGGGGCATTACCGGGGAGCTGTTTTTT. This codes for CASSLEAGGITGELFF.

The gene calls are TRBV12-3 or TRBV12-4 and TRBJ2-5; TRBD1 matches 7 bases. This CDR3 has 16 amino acids. V lost 5 bases, J lost 6 bases, and 15 bases stayed unmatched. The CDR3 region is CASSALTGASYKTQYF. DNA of the CDR3: TGTGCCAGCAGTGCCCTTACAGGGGCGAGTTATAAGACCCAGTACTTC.

The chain combines TRBV4-1 with TRBJ1-1; weak D call: TRBD1 (6 bases). From germline, CDR1 is MGHRA and CDR2 YSYEKL. The CDR3 totals 15 residues. V was clipped by 5 bases and J by 5 bases, with 18 bases between them. This CDR3 reads CASSYPGTNKTEAFF. As DNA, the CDR3 is TGCGCCAGCAGCTACCCCGGGACAAATAAAACTGAAGCTTTCTTT.

This clonotype was found many times. The CDR3 is CSARGDKSAYEQYF. CDR3 nucleotide sequence: TGCAGTGCTAGAGGGGACAAAAGTGCCTACGAGCAGTACTTC. The chain is built from TRBV20-1 and TRBJ2-7, with a weak D call TRBD1 (6 bases). CDR1 and CDR2 from the germline V gene are DFQATT and SNEGSKA (reference sequence). Trimming removed 1 base at V and 2 bases at J, with 12 bases between. There are 14 residues in the CDR3.

This clonotype was seen a handful of times. This may be a read error, as it is one base from a much larger clone. The chain couples TRBV12-3 or TRBV12-4 to TRBJ2-5, with D perhaps matching TRBD2 (7 bases). CDR3 size: 15 residues. The CDR3 DNA reads TGTGCCAGCAGTTTAGGTCGGGGGGCCCGGGAGATCCAGTACTTC. This sequence encodes CASSLGRGAREIQYF.

This clonotype appeared many times. The rearrangement joins TRBV12-3 or TRBV12-4 to TRBJ2-7; TRBD1 matches at 7 bases. After removal of 8 bases from V and 7 bases from J, the junction contained 11 bases not matched to a gene. CDR3 size: 13 residues. CDR3 DNA: TGTGCCAGCTCCTTAGGGTCAGGGGGTGAGCAGTACTTC. Protein: CASSLGSGGEQYF.

This clonotype was recorded at least ten times. The V gene is TRBV6-2 or TRBV6-3, the J gene TRBJ2-7; 8 bases map to TRBD1. This CDR3 spans 19 amino acids. Trimming cost V 0 bases and J 2 bases; bases outside gene matches: 15. CDR1 is MNHEY and CDR2 is SVGEGT in the germline V gene. The CDR3 nucleotides read TGTGCCAGCAGTTACTCCACGGGGACAGGACGACCTCCTGCCTACGAGCAGTACTTC. It specifies CASSYSTGTGRPPAYEQYF.

Many counts were recorded for this clonotype. V is TRBV9 and J is TRBJ1-5, with 9 bases matching TRBD1. CDR3 length: 14 residues. The junction had 3 bases not matched to a gene; V was cut back by 2 bases and J by 6 bases. Germline values: CDR1 SGDLS, CDR2 YYNGEE. The CDR3 here is CASSVGTGLQPQHF. CDR3 DNA sequence: TGTGCCAGCAGCGTCGGGACAGGGCTTCAGCCCCAGCATTTT.

Written as DNA, the CDR3 is TGTGCCAGCCAGGACAGGTACTCCTACGAGCAGTACTTC. It codes for CASQDRYSYEQYF. V is TRBV6-1 and J is TRBJ2-7, with 7 bases identical to TRBD1. CDR1 and CDR2 from the germline V gene are MNHNS and SASEGT. Trimming removed 8 bases from V and 0 bases from J; junction bases left unmatched: 4. The CDR3 is 13 amino acids.

The chain employs TRBV12-3 or TRBV12-4 and TRBJ1-1; D might be TRBD1 (5 bases). The CDR3 contains 14 residues. V was trimmed by 3 bases and J by 1 base, leaving 9 bases between them. The CDR3 DNA sequence: TGTGCCAGCAGTTTTGGGGCCGGGAACACTGAAGCTTTCTTT. Its protein is CASSFGAGNTEAFF.

This clonotype occurred a few times. The chain links TRBV19 to TRBJ1-1; D might be TRBD1 (6 bases). V was cut by 9 bases and J by 5 bases, with 19 bases left in between. This CDR3 contains 14 residues. CDR1 is LNHDA, CDR2 SQIVND, per germline (reference sequence). CDR3 amino acids: CASQKNRVQTEAFF. The CDR3 region has the DNA TGTGCCAGCCAAAAGAACAGGGTCCAAACTGAAGCTTTCTTT.

Only a few counts were recorded for this clonotype. This chain uses TRBV20-1 with TRBJ2-2, with D tentatively TRBD2 (6 bases). The V and J ends lost 3 bases and 4 bases respectively, with 18 bases between them. CDR1 is DFQATT, CDR2 SNEGSKA, per germline (reference sequence). This CDR3 is 16 amino acids long. The CDR3 region is CSARKFGREATGELFF. The CDR3 DNA sequence: TGCAGTGCTAGGAAGTTCGGCAGGGAGGCCACCGGGGAGCTGTTTTTT.

This clonotype was recorded at least ten times. The genes are TRBV7-2 and TRBJ2-5, with D unclear. This CDR3 is built from 15 residues. From germline, CDR1 is SGHTA and CDR2 FQGNSA. V was shortened by 5 bases and J by 4 bases, with 17 bases between the two germline ends. For the CDR3, the DNA is TGTGCCAGCAGCGGAAACAACCAAATATTAGAGACCCAGTACTTC. It codes for CASSGNNQILETQYF.

At least ten counts were recorded for this clonotype. The genes are TRBV7-6 and TRBJ2-7; no clear D gene. Germline CDR1 reads SGHVS; CDR2 reads FNYEAQ. Trimming pared 2 bases from V and 4 bases from J, leaving 12 bases between. The CDR3 extends over 14 amino acids. The CDR3 DNA reads as TGTGCCAGCAGCTTAAACTCTCCAGGATACGAGCAGTACTTC. This sequence encodes CASSLNSPGYEQYF.

This clonotype was seen repeatedly, ten times or more. The chain recombines TRBV6-1 with TRBJ1-1, with D unclear. The V gene lost 4 bases and the J gene lost 1 base, with 10 bases spanning the gap. CDR3 length: 14 residues. CDR1 is MNHNS, CDR2 SASEGT, per germline. CDR3 sequence: CASSVGRSNTEAFF. DNA of the CDR3: TGTGCCAGCAGTGTAGGACGGTCGAACACTGAAGCTTTCTTT.

This clonotype was seen at least ten times. The chain carries TRBV2 and TRBJ2-7; no clear D. In germline, CDR1 is SNHLY, CDR2 FYNNEI. The CDR3 consists of 11 residues. V was shortened by 7 bases and J by 3 bases, with 7 bases between the two germline ends. CDR3 region: CASMDGYEQYF. CDR3 nucleotides: TGTGCCAGCATGGACGGCTACGAGCAGTACTTC.

CDR3 loop: CASSSGRWQGGYTF. The CDR3 DNA is TGTGCCAGCAGTTCAGGACGGTGGCAGGGTGGCTACACCTTC. The chain employs TRBV3-1 and TRBJ1-2; D is possibly TRBD1 (5 bases). The germline V and J ends were trimmed by 6 bases and 7 bases, with 18 bases remaining between them. This CDR3 has 14 residues. Germline lookup yields CDR1 LGHDT and CDR2 YNNKEL (reference sequence).